Below, 24 T cell receptor beta chains from the same sample are listed, as sequenced in a study of OX40 agonist ivuxolimab in advanced cancers. TCRdb's table, derived via immunoSEQ multiplex PCR, lists solely in-frame clones and lacks some. The sample lists just under 75,000 clones; around 90% were seen once. Sequenced here: CD4+ or CD8+ T cells sorted from blood, sampled in a trial of the OX40 agonist ivuxolimab. Receptor source: an adult with an advanced solid tumor such as melanoma, head and neck, liver or kidney cancer.

The chain carries TRBV10-3 and TRBJ1-2; weak D call: TRBD1 (5 bases). Trimming stripped 8 bases from V and 2 bases from J, with 15 bases between. Germline V lookup: CDR1 ENHRY, CDR2 SYGVKD. The CDR3 covers 14 residues. The CDR3 spells CAIGRQGSNYGYTF. The CDR3 DNA follows: TGTGCCATCGGGAGGCAGGGATCAAACTATGGCTACACCTTC.

The chain couples TRBV19 to TRBJ2-2; D unclear. This CDR3 has 15 amino acids. V dropped 2 bases and J dropped 1 base, with 8 bases sitting between them. Germline lookup yields CDR1 LNHDA and CDR2 SQIVND (reference sequence). This CDR3 is CASSISRKNTGELFF. The DNA of the CDR3 is TGTGCCAGTAGTATAAGCAGAAAGAACACCGGGGAGCTGTTTTTT.

The chain has TRBV5-8 and TRBJ2-7; weak D call: TRBD2 (6 bases). The germline CDR1 and CDR2 sequences are SGHTS and YDEGEE. The CDR3 is 20 amino acids. V was cut by 0 bases and J by 3 bases, with 28 bases left in between. CDR3 DNA: TGTGCCAGCAGCTTGGTGTCCAGTGGCCGCCGGGCGGGCGGGATCTACGAGCAGTACTTC. It translates to CASSLVSSGRRAGGIYEQYF.

This chain links TRBV7-8 with TRBJ1-5, with D tentatively TRBD1 (5 bases). The V end lost 5 bases, the J end lost 1 base, and 15 bases lay between the germline ends. Germline CDR1 SGHVS, CDR2 FQNEAQ. The CDR3 has 16 amino acids. CDR3 nucleotides: TGTGCCAGCAGCCTCCTTGGGGGATCGAGCAATCAGCCCCAGCATTTT. Amino acids: CASSLLGGSSNQPQHF.

This clone was detected only once. The rearrangement links TRBV11-3 to TRBJ2-2; 11 nucleotides match TRBD2. Germline CDR1 is SGHNT and CDR2 is YENEEA. This CDR3 region has 19 residues. V shed 4 bases, J shed 0 bases, and the junction held 10 bases outside the gene matches. CDR3: CASSSTSGSIRANTGELFF. The CDR3 DNA sequence: TGTGCCAGCAGCTCAACTAGCGGGAGTATCCGCGCGAACACCGGGGAGCTGTTTTTT.

V is TRBV19 and J is TRBJ2-5, with D possibly matching TRBD1 (6 bases). The CDR3 contains 16 residues. V lost 1 base and J 3 bases, leaving 15 bases between the germline ends. The germline V gene encodes CDR1 LNHDA and CDR2 SQIVND (reference sequence). The CDR3 protein is CASSIVSLQGKETQYF. CDR3 nucleotides: TGTGCCAGTAGTATAGTCTCGTTGCAGGGGAAAGAGACCCAGTACTTC. Using reference TRBV19 and TRBJ2-5 for the parts outside the CDR3, the full variable domain is DGGITQSPKYLFRKEGQNVTLSCEQNLNHDAMYWYRQDPGQGLRLIYYSQIVNDFQKGDIAEGYSVSREKKESFPLTVTSAQKNPTAFYLCASSIVSLQGKETQYFGPGTRLLVL.

This clone was counted a single time. The gene calls are TRBV4-3 and TRBJ1-2, with 10 bases that match TRBD1. Germline CDR1 and CDR2: LGHNA and YSLEER. The V gene end was trimmed by 3 bases and the J gene end by 8 bases; junction bases not matched to a gene: 9. This CDR3 contains 15 residues. CDR3 DNA: TGCGCCAGCAGCCATCCAGACAGGGGGCGCGACGGCTACACCTTC. It translates to CASSHPDRGRDGYTF.

This clone was found once. V gene TRBV5-1 combines with J gene TRBJ1-2; 12 nucleotides match TRBD1. The V and J ends lost 0 bases and 4 bases, in that order; junction bases with no gene match: 4. This CDR3 has 16 amino acids. CDR1 and CDR2 from the germline V gene are SGHRS and YFSETQ. The CDR3 sequence is CASSLAGTGGSYGYTF. CDR3 sequence (DNA): TGCGCCAGCAGCTTGGCCGGGACAGGGGGCAGCTATGGCTACACCTTC.

V gene TRBV7-8 combines with J gene TRBJ1-1; D is ambiguous. Trimming stripped 4 bases from V and 0 bases from J, with 12 bases between. The germline V gene encodes CDR1 SGHVS and CDR2 FQNEAQ. The CDR3 covers 15 residues. Written as DNA, the CDR3 is TGTGCCAGCAGCTCAAGCCGGGCTTTGAACACTGAAGCTTTCTTT. Its translation: CASSSSRALNTEAFF.

This chain connects TRBV18 to TRBJ2-1; TRBD1 aligns across 7 bases. This CDR3 has 14 residues. The ends lost 4 bases at V and 4 bases at J; junction bases unmatched: 4. CDR1 and CDR2 from the germline V gene are KGHSH and LQKENI. The CDR3 coding sequence is TGTGCCAGCTCACAAGGGACAGTGTACAATGAGCAGTTCTTC. Amino acid sequence: CASSQGTVYNEQFF.

The chain recombines TRBV4-2 with TRBJ2-7; no clear D. The V and J ends lost 3 bases and 5 bases respectively, with 20 bases between them. Germline V gene sequence: CDR1 LGHNA, CDR2 YNFKEQ. There are 16 residues in the CDR3. The CDR3 bases are TGTGCCAGCAGCCAGGGTGCCGGCCAGGTGGTCCACGAGCAGTACTTC. It translates to CASSQGAGQVVHEQYF.

This chain uses TRBV19 with TRBJ2-5, with D unresolved. The V gene's germline CDR1 is LNHDA and CDR2 SQIVND (reference sequence). CDR3 size: 14 residues. Trimming took off 3 bases at V and 1 base at J, with 9 bases between the two ends. The CDR3 here is CASSISAVQETQYF. The CDR3 nucleotides are TGTGCCAGTAGTATTTCGGCAGTCCAAGAGACCCAGTACTTC.

The gene calls are TRBV18 and TRBJ2-2; D remains ambiguous. The CDR3 has 15 amino acids. CDR1 and CDR2 (germline): KGHSH, LQKENI. V was trimmed by 8 bases and J by 0 bases, leaving 13 bases between them. For the CDR3, the DNA is TGTGCCAGCACATACAACCAGGCGAACACCGGGGAGCTGTTTTTT. Translated: CASTYNQANTGELFF. Together with reference TRBV18 and TRBJ2-2, the CDR3 gives the full variable domain: NAGVMQNPRHLVRRRGQEARLRCSPMKGHSHVYWYRQLPEEGLKFMVYLQKENIIDESGMPKERFSAEFPKEGPSILRIQQVVRGDSAAYFCASTYNQANTGELFFGEGSRLTVL.

The chain joins TRBV7-9 to TRBJ1-5, with a possible D match to TRBD1 (6 bases). Germline-derived CDR1 and CDR2 are SEHNR and FQNEAQ (reference sequence). V lost 6 bases, J lost 0 bases, and 18 bases lay in between. The length of the CDR3 is 17 residues. CDR3 in DNA: TGTGCCAGCAGGAGATCGGACAGTACCTATAGCAATCAGCCCCAGCATTTT. Encoded protein: CASRRSDSTYSNQPQHF.

V usage is TRBV5-4 and J usage is TRBJ1-1; unclear D gene. The CDR3 is 14 amino acids. V was clipped by 4 bases and J by 3 bases, with 13 bases between them. Germline V gene sequence: CDR1 SGHNT, CDR2 YYREEE (reference sequence). Written as DNA, the CDR3 is TGTGCCAGCAGCCGCGACACCGAATACACTGAAGCTTTCTTT. It codes for CASSRDTEYTEAFF.

CDR3 nucleotides: TGTGCCAGCAGCGCGGGACAGGGTACCCCTAGCACAGATACGCAGTATTTT. Translated, it gives CASSAGQGTPSTDTQYF. This sequence joins TRBV9 and TRBJ2-3, with TRBD1 identical over 9 bases. The CDR3 loop spans 17 amino acids. Trimming took 3 bases from V and 0 from J; bases not matched to a gene: 8. Germline CDR1 reads SGDLS; CDR2 reads YYNGEE.

This clone was observed a single time. The CDR3 loop is CASSPQRSNTGELFF. DNA of the CDR3: TGTGCCAGCAGCCCCCAGAGGTCGAACACCGGGGAGCTGTTTTTT. This chain uses TRBV9 with TRBJ2-2; no reliable D call. Germline loops: CDR1 SGDLS, CDR2 YYNGEE. CDR3 size: 15 residues. Deletions cut 4 bases from V and 0 bases from J, with 10 bases between.

The chain couples TRBV29-1 to TRBJ1-4; no clear D. V lost 4 bases, J lost 5 bases, and 11 bases lay in between. Germline V gene lookup returns CDR1 SQVTM and CDR2 ANQGSEA. This CDR3 has 13 amino acids. CDR3 DNA sequence: TGCAGCGTTGGGTCAGGACGAAATGAAAAACTGTTTTTT. It encodes CSVGSGRNEKLFF.

The chain has TRBV19 and TRBJ1-3; D remains ambiguous. Germline CDR1 and CDR2: LNHDA and SQIVND (reference sequence). Trimming pared 5 bases from V and 0 bases from J, leaving 8 bases between. The CDR3 loop spans 14 amino acids. The CDR3 is CASSPRTSGNTIYF. As DNA, the CDR3 is TGTGCCAGTAGTCCACGGACCTCTGGAAACACCATATATTTT.

The chain has TRBV5-1 and TRBJ2-5; D might be TRBD1 or TRBD2, each matching 7 bases. Germline V gene lookup returns CDR1 SGHRS and CDR2 YFSETQ. The CDR3 covers 16 residues. The germline V and J ends were trimmed by 3 bases and 1 base, with 16 bases remaining between them. In DNA, the CDR3 is TGCGCCAGCAGCTGGGGGGGACAGCCTCTCCAAGAGACCCAGTACTTC. This codes for CASSWGGQPLQETQYF. The full variable domain, in which reference TRBV5-1 and TRBJ2-5 provide the parts outside the CDR3, is KAGVTQTPRYLIKTRGQQVTLSCSPISGHRSVSWYQQTPGQGLQFLFEYFSETQRNKGNFPGRFSGRQFSNSRSEMNVSTLELGDSALYLCASSWGGQPLQETQYFGPGTRLLVL.

The gene calls are TRBV27 and TRBJ1-2, with D maybe TRBD1 (6 bases). CDR1 is MNHEY, CDR2 SMNVEV, per germline (reference sequence). The V gene lost 4 bases and the J gene lost 7 bases, with 10 bases spanning the gap. The CDR3 covers 12 residues. This chain's CDR3 is CASSSRGGGYTF. CDR3 bases: TGTGCCAGCAGTTCCAGGGGTGGTGGCTACACCTTC.

The chain combines TRBV7-2 with TRBJ2-3; D is unclear. Germline-derived CDR1 and CDR2 are SGHTA and FQGNSA. Trimming removed 4 bases from V and 3 bases from J, with 2 bases in between. The length of the CDR3 is 11 residues. CDR3 residues: CASSSTDTQYF. DNA of the CDR3: TGTGCCAGCAGCTCTACAGATACGCAGTATTTT.

CDR3 nucleotides: TGCAGCGTTGGGAGGACAGGGGACCCCCAAGAGACCCAGTACTTC. It codes for CSVGRTGDPQETQYF. The chain carries TRBV29-1 and TRBJ2-5; TRBD1 aligns across 9 bases. Germline lookup yields CDR1 SQVTM and CDR2 ANQGSEA. This CDR3 is 15 amino acids long. V was clipped by 4 bases and J by 1 base; unmatched bases: 7.

The J gene is TRBJ1-1, the V gene TRBV10-2; D possibly corresponds to TRBD1 (5 bases). V was clipped by 5 bases and J by 8 bases, with 15 bases between them. In germline, CDR1 is WSHSY, CDR2 SAAADI. CDR3 length: 13 residues. CDR3 sequence reads: CASSPQGLAEAFF. The CDR3 region has the DNA TGCGCCAGCAGTCCTCAGGGACTCGCGGAAGCTTTCTTT.